This TCR beta chain was recorded in a study of Graves' ophthalmopathy and Graves' hyperthyroidism. Amplified TCR beta CDR3 regions were obtained using RNA transcripts as template. HTBI primers served in a first-round RT-PCR, which a second-round multiplex PCR followed. TCRdb re-called the multiplex PCR reads through MiXCR, storing one row per CDR3 protein. The table records hundreds of thousands of distinct CDR3 sequences, about 41% of them present only once. This clonotype came up many times. Its specificity is unknown. Ophthalmopathy donors' eye disease showed moderate-to-severe activity, CAS of at least 3, NOSPECS of at least 4 and duration under 3 months. General observations from the study: Most expanded thyroid clonotypes above 0.001 frequency also appeared in blood.

The source is an adult man with Graves' ophthalmopathy. Specimen: peripheral blood.

The CDR3 reads CASSPSGRVSYEQYF. CDR3 DNA sequence: TGTGCCAGTAGTCCCTCGGGCAGGGTTTCCTACGAGCAGTACTTC. V and J are TRBV19 and TRBJ2-7; D is perhaps TRBD1 (5 bases). The CDR3 sequence is 15 residues long. Germline CDR1 and CDR2: LNHDA and SQIVND (reference sequence). With 5 bases removed from V and 1 base from J, the gap between germline ends came to 15 bases.